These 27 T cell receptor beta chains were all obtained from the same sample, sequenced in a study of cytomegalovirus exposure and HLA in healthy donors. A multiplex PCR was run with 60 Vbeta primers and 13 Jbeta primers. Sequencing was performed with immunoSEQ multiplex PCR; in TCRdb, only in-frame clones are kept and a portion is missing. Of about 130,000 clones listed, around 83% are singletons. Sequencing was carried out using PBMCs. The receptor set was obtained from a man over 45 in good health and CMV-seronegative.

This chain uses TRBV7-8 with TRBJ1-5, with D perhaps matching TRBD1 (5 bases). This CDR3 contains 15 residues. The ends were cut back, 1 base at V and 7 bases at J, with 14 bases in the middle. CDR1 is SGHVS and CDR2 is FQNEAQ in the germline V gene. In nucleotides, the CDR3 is TGTGCCAGCAGCTTAGGTAAAGTCCGGGGGCAGCCCCAGCATTTT. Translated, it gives CASSLGKVRGQPQHF.

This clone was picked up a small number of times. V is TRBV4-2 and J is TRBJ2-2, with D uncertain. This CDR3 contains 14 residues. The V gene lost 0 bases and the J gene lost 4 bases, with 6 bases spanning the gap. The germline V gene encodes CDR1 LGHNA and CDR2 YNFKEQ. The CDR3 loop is CASSQDSRTGELFF. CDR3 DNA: TGTGCCAGCAGCCAAGATTCTCGCACCGGGGAGCTGTTTTTT.

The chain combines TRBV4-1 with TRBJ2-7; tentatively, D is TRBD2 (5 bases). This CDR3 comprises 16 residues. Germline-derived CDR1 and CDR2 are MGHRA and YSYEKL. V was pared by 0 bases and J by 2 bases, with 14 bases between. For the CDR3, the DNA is TGCGCCAGCAGCCAAGACAGACGAGGAGGAGCCTACGAGCAGTACTTC. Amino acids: CASSQDRRGGAYEQYF.

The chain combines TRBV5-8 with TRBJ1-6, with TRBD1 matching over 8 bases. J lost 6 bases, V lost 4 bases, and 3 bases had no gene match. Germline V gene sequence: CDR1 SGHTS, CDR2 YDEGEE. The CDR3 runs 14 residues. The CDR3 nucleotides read TGTGCCAGCAGCCTCGGACAGGGTAATTCACCCCTCCACTTT. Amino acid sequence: CASSLGQGNSPLHF.

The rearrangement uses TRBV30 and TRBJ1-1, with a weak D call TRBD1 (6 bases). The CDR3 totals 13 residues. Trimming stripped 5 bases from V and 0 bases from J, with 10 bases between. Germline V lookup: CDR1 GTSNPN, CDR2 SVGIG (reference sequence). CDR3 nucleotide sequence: TGTGCCTGGTTAGGACAGTTGAACACTGAAGCTTTCTTT. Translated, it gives CAWLGQLNTEAFF. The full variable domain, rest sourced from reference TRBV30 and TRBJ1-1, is SQTIHQWPATLVQPVGSPLSLECTVEGTSNPNLYWYRQAAGRGLQLLFYSVGIGQISSEVPQNLSASRPQDRQFILSSKKLLLSDSGFYLCAWLGQLNTEAFFGQGTRLTVV.

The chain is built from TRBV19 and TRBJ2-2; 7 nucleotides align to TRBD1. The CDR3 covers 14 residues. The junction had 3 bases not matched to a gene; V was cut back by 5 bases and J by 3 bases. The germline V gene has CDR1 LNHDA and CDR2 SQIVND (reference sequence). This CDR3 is CASSVGQHTGELFF. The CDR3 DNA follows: TGTGCCAGTAGTGTGGGACAGCACACCGGGGAGCTGTTTTTT.

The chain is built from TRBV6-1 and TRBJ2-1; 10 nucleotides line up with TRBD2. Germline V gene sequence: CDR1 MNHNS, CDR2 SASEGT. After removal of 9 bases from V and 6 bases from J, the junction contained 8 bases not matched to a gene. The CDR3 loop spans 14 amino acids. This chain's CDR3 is CASLSGGAANEQFF. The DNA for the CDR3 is TGTGCCAGTCTCAGCGGGGGGGCCGCCAATGAGCAGTTCTTC.

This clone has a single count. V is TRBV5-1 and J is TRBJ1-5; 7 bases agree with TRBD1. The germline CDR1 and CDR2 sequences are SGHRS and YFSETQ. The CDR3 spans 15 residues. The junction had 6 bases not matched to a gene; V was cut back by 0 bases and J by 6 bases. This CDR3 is CASSLEGGNGQPQHF. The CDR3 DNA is TGCGCCAGCAGCTTGGAAGGGGGCAACGGTCAGCCCCAGCATTTT.

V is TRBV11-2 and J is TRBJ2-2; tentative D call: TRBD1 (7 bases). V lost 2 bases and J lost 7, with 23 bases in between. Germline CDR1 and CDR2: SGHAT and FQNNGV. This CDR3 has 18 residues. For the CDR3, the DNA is TGTGCCAGCAGCTTACTTCAGGGGGGCCACTCCGCCGGCGGGGAGCTGTTTTTT. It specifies CASSLLQGGHSAGGELFF.

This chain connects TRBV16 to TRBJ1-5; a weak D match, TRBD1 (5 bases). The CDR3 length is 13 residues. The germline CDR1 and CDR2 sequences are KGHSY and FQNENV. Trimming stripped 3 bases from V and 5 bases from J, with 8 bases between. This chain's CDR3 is CASSQQGDQPQHF. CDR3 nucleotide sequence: TGTGCCAGCAGCCAGCAGGGTGATCAGCCCCAGCATTTT.

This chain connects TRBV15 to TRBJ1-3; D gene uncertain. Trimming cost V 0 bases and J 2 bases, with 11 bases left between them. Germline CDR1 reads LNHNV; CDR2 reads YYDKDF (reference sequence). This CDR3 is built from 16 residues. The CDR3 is CATSRDLSYTGNTIYF. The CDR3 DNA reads TGTGCCACCAGCAGAGATCTAAGTTATACTGGAAACACCATATATTTT.

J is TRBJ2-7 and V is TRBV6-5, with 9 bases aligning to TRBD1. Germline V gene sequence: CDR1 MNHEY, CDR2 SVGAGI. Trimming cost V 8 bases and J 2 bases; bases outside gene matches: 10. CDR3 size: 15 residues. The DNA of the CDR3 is TGTGCCAGCGGCTTTACAGGGGGCATTGCCTACGAGCAGTACTTC. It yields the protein CASGFTGGIAYEQYF.

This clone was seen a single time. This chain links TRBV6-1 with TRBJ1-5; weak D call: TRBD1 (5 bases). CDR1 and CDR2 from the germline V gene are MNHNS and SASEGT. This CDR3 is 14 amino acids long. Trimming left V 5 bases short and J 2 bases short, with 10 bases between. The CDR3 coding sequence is TGTGCCAGCAGTACAGGCCTTGGCAATCAGCCCCAGCATTTT. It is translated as CASSTGLGNQPQHF.

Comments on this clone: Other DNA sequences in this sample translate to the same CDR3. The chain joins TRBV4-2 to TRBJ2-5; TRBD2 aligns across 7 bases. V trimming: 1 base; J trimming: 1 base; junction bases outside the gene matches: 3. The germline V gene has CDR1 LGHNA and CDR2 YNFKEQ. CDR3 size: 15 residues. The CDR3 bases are TGTGCCAGCAGCCAAGGCGCTAGCGGCCAAGAGACCCAGTACTTC. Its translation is CASSQGASGQETQYF.

This CDR3 is CACKVGLAGSYEQYF. CDR3 DNA: TGTGCCTGTAAGGTGGGACTAGCGGGGTCCTACGAGCAGTACTTC. J is TRBJ2-7 and V is TRBV30, with TRBD2 matching over 13 bases. The CDR3 extends over 15 amino acids. V dropped 6 bases and J dropped 1; count of bases not matched to a gene: 6. Germline V lookup: CDR1 GTSNPN, CDR2 SVGIG (reference sequence).

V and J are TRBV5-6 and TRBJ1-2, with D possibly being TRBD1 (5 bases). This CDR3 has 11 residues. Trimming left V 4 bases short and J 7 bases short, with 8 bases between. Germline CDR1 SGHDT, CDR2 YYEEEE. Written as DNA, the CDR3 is TGTGCCAGCAGCCGCGGGGCTGGCTACACCTTC. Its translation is CASSRGAGYTF. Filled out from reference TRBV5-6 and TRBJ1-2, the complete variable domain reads DAGVTQSPTHLIKTRGQQVTLRCSPKSGHDTVSWYQQALGQGPQFIFQYYEEEERQRGNFPDRFSGHQFPNYSSELNVNALLLGDSALYLCASSRGAGYTFGSGTRLTVV.

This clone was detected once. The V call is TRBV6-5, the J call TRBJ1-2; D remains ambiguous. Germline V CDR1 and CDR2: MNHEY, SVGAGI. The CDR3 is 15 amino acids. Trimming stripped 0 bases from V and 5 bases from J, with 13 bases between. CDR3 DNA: TGTGCCAGCAGTTACTCGATGAACGGGAGGTATGGCTACACCTTC. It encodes CASSYSMNGRYGYTF.

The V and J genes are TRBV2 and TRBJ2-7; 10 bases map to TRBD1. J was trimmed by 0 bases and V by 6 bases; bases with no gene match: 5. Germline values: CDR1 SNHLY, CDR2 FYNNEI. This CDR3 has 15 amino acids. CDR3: CASSGDRGSSYEQYF. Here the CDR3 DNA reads TGTGCCAGCAGCGGGGACAGGGGAAGCTCCTACGAGCAGTACTTC.

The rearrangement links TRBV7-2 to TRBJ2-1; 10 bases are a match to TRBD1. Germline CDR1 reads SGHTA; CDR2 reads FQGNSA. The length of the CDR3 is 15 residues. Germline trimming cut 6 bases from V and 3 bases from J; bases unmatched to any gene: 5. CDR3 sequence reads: CASSQDRGVYNEQFF. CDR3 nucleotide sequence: TGTGCCAGCAGTCAGGACAGGGGGGTCTACAATGAGCAGTTCTTC. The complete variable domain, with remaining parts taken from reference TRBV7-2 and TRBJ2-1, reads GAGVSQSPSNKVTEKGKDVELRCDPISGHTALYWYRQSLGQGLEFLIYFQGNSAPDKSGLPSDRFSAERTGGSVSTLTIQRTQQEDSAVYLCASSQDRGVYNEQFFGPGTRLTVL.

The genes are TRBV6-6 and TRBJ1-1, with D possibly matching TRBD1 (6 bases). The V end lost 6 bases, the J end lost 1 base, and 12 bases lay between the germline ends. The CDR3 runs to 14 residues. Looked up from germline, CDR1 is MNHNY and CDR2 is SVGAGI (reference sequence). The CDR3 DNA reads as TGTGCCAGCAGACCCCGGACAGCGAACACTGAAGCTTTCTTT. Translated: CASRPRTANTEAFF.

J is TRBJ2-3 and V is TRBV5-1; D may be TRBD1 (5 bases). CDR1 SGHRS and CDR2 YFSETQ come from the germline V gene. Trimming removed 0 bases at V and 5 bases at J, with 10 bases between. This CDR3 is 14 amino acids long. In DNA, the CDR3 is TGCGCCAGCAGCTTGGACAGGTCAGGAGATACGCAGTATTTT. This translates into CASSLDRSGDTQYF.

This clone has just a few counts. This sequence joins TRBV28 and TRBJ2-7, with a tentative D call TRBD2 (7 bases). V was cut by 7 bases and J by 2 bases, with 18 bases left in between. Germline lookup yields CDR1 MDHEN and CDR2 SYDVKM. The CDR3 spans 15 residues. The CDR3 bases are TGTGCCAGCACCCTAGGGGGGGCGGCCGCCTACGAGCAGTACTTC. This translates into CASTLGGAAAYEQYF.

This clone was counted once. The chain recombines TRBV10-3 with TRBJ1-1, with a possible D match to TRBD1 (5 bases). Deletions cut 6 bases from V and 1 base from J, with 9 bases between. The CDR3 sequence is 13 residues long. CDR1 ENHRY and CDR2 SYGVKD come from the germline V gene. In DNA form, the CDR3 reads TGTGCCATCAGCAGACAGTCGAACACTGAAGCTTTCTTT. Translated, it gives CAISRQSNTEAFF.

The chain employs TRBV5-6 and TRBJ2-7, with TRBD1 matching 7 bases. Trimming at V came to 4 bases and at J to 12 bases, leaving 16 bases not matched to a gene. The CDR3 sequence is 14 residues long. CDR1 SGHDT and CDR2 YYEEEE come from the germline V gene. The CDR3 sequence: CASSGRDSLYQRYF. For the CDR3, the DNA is TGTGCCAGCAGCGGCCGGGACAGCCTTTACCAGCGGTACTTC.

Here the CDR3 reads CASSYWQGASGYTF. In nucleotides, the CDR3 is TGTGCCAGCAGTTACTGGCAGGGGGCGAGTGGCTACACCTTC. The chain couples TRBV6-5 to TRBJ1-2; TRBD1 agrees at 8 bases. J lost 7 bases, V lost 1 base, and 5 bases had no gene match. CDR3 size: 14 residues. Germline V gene data show CDR1 as MNHEY and CDR2 as SVGAGI.

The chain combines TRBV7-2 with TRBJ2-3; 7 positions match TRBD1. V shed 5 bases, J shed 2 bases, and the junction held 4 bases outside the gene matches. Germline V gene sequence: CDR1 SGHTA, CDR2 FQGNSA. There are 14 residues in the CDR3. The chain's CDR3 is CASSHRGNTDTQYF. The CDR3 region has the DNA TGTGCCAGCAGCCACAGGGGAAACACAGATACGCAGTATTTT.

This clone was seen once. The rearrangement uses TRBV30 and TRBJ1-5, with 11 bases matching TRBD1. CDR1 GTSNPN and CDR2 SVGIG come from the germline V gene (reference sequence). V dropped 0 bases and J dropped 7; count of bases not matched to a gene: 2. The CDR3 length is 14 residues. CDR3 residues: CAWSVGTGGQPQHF. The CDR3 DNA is TGTGCCTGGAGTGTAGGGACAGGGGGACAGCCCCAGCATTTT.